These 27 T cell receptor beta chains were sequenced from one sample in a study of T-cell reconstitution after alpha-beta-depleted transplantation in children. Overall study findings and caveats: A year had passed since transplant, and T-cell counts and diversity by then came mostly from newly produced T cells.

Which antigens these TCRs recognize remains unknown. A library of TCRbeta sequences, prepared with unique molecular identifiers, was generated. TCRdb fed the PCR reads into MiXCR, producing one record per CDR3 protein. Counted here are hundreds of thousands of distinct CDR3 sequences, approximately 7.3% occurring once; the ten biggest clones make up about 9.3%. Material: peripheral blood, obtained 360 days after TCRalphabeta/CD19-depleted stem cell transplant. These receptors were collected from a female patient aged 2-9 years who had a stem cell transplant for Fanconi anemia, so the T cells may come from the graft donor.

This clonotype was counted ten times or more. V and J are TRBV5-1 and TRBJ2-5, with 7 bases lining up with TRBD1. Trimming at V came to 3 bases and at J to 3 bases, leaving 2 bases not matched to a gene. Germline V gene sequence: CDR1 SGHRS, CDR2 YFSETQ. The CDR3 has 13 amino acids. CDR3 sequence (DNA): TGCGCCAGCAGCTACGGGACAGAAGAGACCCAGTACTTC. Protein sequence: CASSYGTEETQYF.

This clonotype has ten or more counts. The chain joins TRBV5-1 to TRBJ2-6; possible D gene TRBD1, 5 bases. V was shortened by 4 bases and J by 0 bases, with 8 bases between the two germline ends. Germline CDR1 and CDR2: SGHRS and YFSETQ. The CDR3 has 15 residues. The CDR3, as DNA: TGCGCCAGCAGCACCGACAGCTCTGGGGCCAACGTCCTGACTTTC. Its protein is CASSTDSSGANVLTF.

This clonotype has just a few counts. The rearrangement joins TRBV15 to TRBJ2-2; D gene uncertain. Germline CDR1 is LNHNV and CDR2 is YYDKDF (reference sequence). V shed 0 bases and J shed 4 bases, with 15 bases lying between them. This CDR3 is 17 amino acids long. The CDR3 region has the DNA TGTGCCACCAGCAGAGACAGGCTAGGATGGGGCACCGGGGAGCTGTTTTTT. This codes for CATSRDRLGWGTGELFF.

This clonotype has ten or more counts. The CDR3 protein is CASSYSEGSGGPNTGELFF. CDR3 DNA sequence: TGTGCCAGCAGTTACTCGGAGGGTAGCGGGGGGCCGAACACCGGGGAGCTGTTTTTT. The chain employs TRBV6-5 and TRBJ2-2; 10 bases map to TRBD2. Germline V CDR1 and CDR2: MNHEY, SVGAGI. The V and J ends lost 0 bases and 0 bases, in that order; junction bases with no gene match: 7. This CDR3 has 19 amino acids.

This clonotype has a handful of counts. V is TRBV7-8 and J is TRBJ2-7, with D unresolved. V was trimmed by 0 bases and J by 0 bases, leaving 12 bases between them. Germline V lookup: CDR1 SGHVS, CDR2 FQNEAQ. This CDR3 comprises 16 residues. CDR3 sequence reads: CASSLARRANSYEQYV. In DNA, the CDR3 is TGTGCCAGCAGCTTAGCACGTAGGGCCAACTCCTACGAGCAGTACGTC.

This clonotype has a count of ten or more. CDR3 sequence reads: CASSYSPAVESSNYGYTF. DNA of the CDR3: TGTGCCAGCAGTTACTCGCCGGCAGTAGAATCCTCTAACTATGGCTACACCTTC. This chain uses TRBV6-5 with TRBJ1-2; the D is unclear. The CDR3 is 18 amino acids. Germline CDR1 and CDR2: MNHEY and SVGAGI. V was cut by 0 bases and J by 0 bases, with 17 bases left in between.

The J gene is TRBJ1-5, the V gene TRBV6-2 or TRBV6-3; D call uncertain. The germline V and J ends were trimmed by 5 bases and 5 bases, with 10 bases remaining between them. Germline assignment: CDR1 MNHEY and CDR2 SVGEGT. CDR3 length: 13 amino acids. The CDR3 protein is CASSRTGYQPQHF. CDR3 sequence (DNA): TGTGCCAGCAGTCGGACGGGATATCAGCCCCAGCATTTT.

This clonotype appeared many times. The CDR3 protein is CSARHRGSQQETQYF. The DNA of the CDR3 is TGCAGTGCTAGGCACCGGGGCTCCCAACAAGAGACCCAGTACTTC. The genes are TRBV20-1 and TRBJ2-5; D is perhaps TRBD1 or TRBD2 (5 bases each). CDR3 length equals 15 residues. Trimming took off 3 bases at V and 2 bases at J, with 16 bases between the two ends. The V gene's germline CDR1 is DFQATT and CDR2 SNEGSKA (reference sequence).

This clonotype was picked up many times. The gene calls are TRBV28 and TRBJ2-1, with 10 bases lining up with TRBD1. Germline V gene lookup returns CDR1 MDHEN and CDR2 SYDVKM. The CDR3 runs 15 residues. The junction had 9 bases not matched to a gene; V was cut back by 7 bases and J by 6 bases. CDR3 DNA sequence: TGTGCCAGCATCCCGGGACAGGGGCTTATCAATGAGCAGTTCTTC. It encodes CASIPGQGLINEQFF.

About this clonotype itself: The final CDR3 position lacks the conserved phenylalanine or tryptophan, pointing to a likely read error. DNA of the CDR3: TGCAGCGCCGCTCGGGACAGAAGCTCCTACGAGCAGTACGAC. It translates to CSAARDRSSYEQYD. The chain employs TRBV20-1 and TRBJ2-7; 7 nucleotides match TRBD1. Germline V gene data show CDR1 as DFQATT and CDR2 as SNEGSKA (reference sequence). There are 14 residues in the CDR3.

This clonotype was counted ten times or more. The V call is TRBV5-1, the J call TRBJ2-1; 9 bases align to TRBD2. Per germline, CDR1 SGHRS and CDR2 YFSETQ. The CDR3 sequence is 15 residues long. V gave up 2 bases and J gave up 7 bases; unmatched junction bases: 7. CDR3: CASSFAGGSWNEQFF. DNA for the CDR3: TGCGCCAGCAGCTTCGCGGGGGGGTCTTGGAATGAGCAGTTCTTC.

V and J are TRBV14 and TRBJ1-6; D is undetermined. The CDR3 has 13 residues. Trimming pared 3 bases from V and 7 bases from J, leaving 7 bases between. The germline CDR1 and CDR2 sequences are SGHDN and FVKESK. CDR3 coding DNA: TGTGCCAGCAGCCACCACTCAAATTCACCCCTCCACTTT. This sequence encodes CASSHHSNSPLHF.

The sample holds many counts of this clonotype. The chain joins TRBV12-3 or TRBV12-4 to TRBJ2-3, with 11 bases identical to TRBD2. Trimming cost V 0 bases and J 2 bases; bases outside gene matches: 1. The CDR3 covers 16 residues. CDR3 nucleotides: TGTGCCAGCAGTTTAGCGGGACTAGCGGTCACAGATACGCAGTATTTT. The encoded protein is CASSLAGLAVTDTQYF.

This clonotype was observed at least ten times. The CDR3 here is CASSYQGLTEAFF. The CDR3 coding sequence is TGTGCCAGCAGTTACCAGGGTCTGACTGAAGCTTTCTTT. The gene calls are TRBV6-2 or TRBV6-3 and TRBJ1-1; a possible D gene is TRBD1 (5 bases). The CDR3 consists of 13 residues. Per germline, CDR1 MNHEY and CDR2 SVGEGT. Trimming took 2 bases from V and 5 from J, leaving 9 bases between them.

This chain uses TRBV19 with TRBJ2-5, with 7 bases aligning to TRBD1. J gave up 5 bases and V 9 bases, and 0 bases lay outside the gene matches. The CDR3 is 10 amino acids. Per the germline V gene, CDR1 is LNHDA and CDR2 is SQIVND (reference sequence). The CDR3 sequence: CARTGETQYF. CDR3 DNA: TGTGCCAGGACAGGGGAGACCCAGTACTTC.

This clonotype was observed at least ten times. The V and J genes are TRBV6-5 and TRBJ1-2; TRBD1 might be the D (5 bases). Germline CDR1 is MNHEY and CDR2 is SVGAGI. Trimming removed 3 bases at V and 3 bases at J, with 11 bases between. This CDR3 has 14 amino acids. CDR3 sequence (DNA): TGTGCCAGCAGTTATTATCAGGGCGACTATGGCTACACCTTC. This sequence encodes CASSYYQGDYGYTF.

The rearrangement links TRBV5-1 to TRBJ1-3; no clear D gene. Trimming took 4 bases from V and 4 from J, leaving 12 bases between them. CDR1 and CDR2 (germline): SGHRS, YFSETQ. The CDR3 sequence is 14 residues long. CDR3 in DNA: TGCGCCAGCAGCGCTACGGAACGGGGAAACACCATATATTTT. It translates to CASSATERGNTIYF. Together with reference TRBV5-1 and TRBJ1-3, the CDR3 gives the full variable domain: KAGVTQTPRYLIKTRGQQVTLSCSPISGHRSVSWYQQTPGQGLQFLFEYFSETQRNKGNFPGRFSGRQFSNSRSEMNVSTLELGDSALYLCASSATERGNTIYFGEGSWLTVV.

The chain has TRBV28 and TRBJ1-4, with D possibly TRBD1 on 5 matching bases. Germline V CDR1 and CDR2: MDHEN, SYDVKM. The CDR3 has 13 amino acids. V was pared by 3 bases and J by 4 bases, with 6 bases between. The CDR3 DNA follows: TGTGCCAGCAGTTTTCAGGGTAATGAAAAACTGTTTTTT. Protein sequence: CASSFQGNEKLFF.

As to this clonotype: A much more abundant neighbour one base away suggests this may be a read error. The chain uses TRBV14 and TRBJ2-7, with a tentative D call TRBD2 (6 bases). The length of the CDR3 is 13 residues. Trimming stripped 4 bases from V and 3 bases from J, with 10 bases between. The V gene's germline CDR1 is SGHDN and CDR2 FVKESK. CDR3 nucleotide sequence: TGTGCCAGCAGCCCCGGGGGTTACTACGAGCAGTACTTC. Its translation: CASSPGGYYEQYF.

This clonotype was counted at least ten times. This rearrangement joins TRBV5-6 to TRBJ2-7; D is uncertain. Deletions cut 2 bases from V and 2 bases from J, with 8 bases between. This CDR3 is 13 amino acids long. Looked up from germline, CDR1 is SGHDT and CDR2 is YYEEEE. This CDR3 is CASSFGRTYEQYV. The CDR3 DNA follows: TGTGCCAGCAGCTTCGGCAGAACCTACGAGCAGTACGTC.

The sample holds many counts of this clonotype. CDR3 in amino acids: CASSARLAGVAPTDTQYF. The CDR3 coding sequence is TGTGCCAGCAGTGCAAGACTAGCGGGAGTGGCCCCCACAGATACGCAGTATTTT. This rearrangement joins TRBV2 to TRBJ2-3, with 12 bases identical to TRBD2. V shed 4 bases, J shed 2 bases, and the junction held 10 bases outside the gene matches. Germline V CDR1 and CDR2: SNHLY, FYNNEI. CDR3 size: 18 residues.

The chain links TRBV20-1 to TRBJ1-2, with D possibly TRBD1 on 5 matching bases. V lost 2 bases and J 4 bases, leaving 17 bases between the germline ends. The CDR3 is made up of 15 amino acids. Germline-derived CDR1 and CDR2 are DFQATT and SNEGSKA (reference sequence). CDR3 DNA sequence: TGCAGTGCTAGAAACAGGCTCGACTCAACCTATGGCTACACCTTC. This sequence encodes CSARNRLDSTYGYTF.

This clonotype was observed at least ten times. V gene TRBV12-3 or TRBV12-4 combines with J gene TRBJ1-2, with a tentative D call TRBD1 (5 bases). The CDR3 loop spans 13 amino acids. V was shortened by 2 bases and J by 8 bases, with 12 bases between the two germline ends. CDR3 amino acids: CASSLSPGQGYTF. The CDR3 region has the DNA TGTGCCAGCAGTTTATCCCCGGGGCAAGGCTACACCTTC.

V is TRBV6-2 or TRBV6-3 and J is TRBJ1-5, with D unresolved. This CDR3 comprises 15 residues. Trimming cost V 2 bases and J 3 bases, with 11 bases left between them. In germline, CDR1 is MNHEY, CDR2 SVGEGT. CDR3 in DNA: TGTGCCAGCAGTTACCGGCGGGCAGTCAATCAGCCCCAGCATTTT. Its translation: CASSYRRAVNQPQHF.

Ten or more counts support this clonotype. This chain links TRBV6-1 with TRBJ2-3, with 10 bases that match TRBD2. Germline V CDR1 and CDR2: MNHNS, SASEGT. The junction had 4 bases not matched to a gene; V was cut back by 6 bases and J by 1 base. CDR3 length: 15 amino acids. The CDR3 nucleotides read TGTGCCAGCAGCCTAGCGGGGGCCCGCACAGATACGCAGTATTTT. This translates into CASSLAGARTDTQYF.

The table lists this clonotype with many counts. The chain joins TRBV5-1 to TRBJ1-2; 10 positions agree with TRBD1. The V and J ends lost 2 bases and 8 bases, in that order; junction bases with no gene match: 3. This CDR3 comprises 13 residues. Germline V lookup: CDR1 SGHRS, CDR2 YFSETQ. The chain's CDR3 is CASSFGTGAGYTF. DNA of the CDR3: TGCGCCAGCAGCTTCGGGACAGGGGCCGGCTACACCTTC.

This clonotype showed up many times. The V call is TRBV2, the J call TRBJ1-2, with D possibly being TRBD1 (5 bases). Germline loops: CDR1 SNHLY, CDR2 FYNNEI. The CDR3 is 13 residues long. Trimming removed 3 bases from V and 8 bases from J, with 13 bases in between. For the CDR3, the DNA is TGTGCCAGCAGTGATAGACAGCTGCGGGGCTACACCTTC. It is translated as CASSDRQLRGYTF.